These 6 T cell receptor beta chains were all obtained from the same sample, sequenced in a study of T cell changes during pregnancy in multiple sclerosis. Sequencing used immunoSEQ multiplex PCR; TCRdb keeps in-frame clones, though not all of them. The sample records approximately 30,000 clones, 90% being singletons. The input for sequencing was CD8+ T cells from peripheral blood mononuclear cells, taken after pregnancy. These receptors originate from a female donor with multiple sclerosis, enrolled in a pregnancy study.

Comments on this clone: This specimen includes other DNA sequences encoding the same CDR3. This chain links TRBV27 with TRBJ1-5; TRBD1 might be the D (5 bases). Trimming left V 3 bases short and J 0 bases short, with 6 bases between. This CDR3 has 14 residues. Germline loops: CDR1 MNHEY, CDR2 SMNVEV (reference sequence). CDR3 DNA: TGTGCCAGCAGTTTCCAGGGTAGCAATCAGCCCCAGCATTTT. It translates to CASSFQGSNQPQHF.

The V and J genes are TRBV30 and TRBJ2-3; tentatively, D is TRBD1 (6 bases). CDR3 length equals 14 residues. Germline loops: CDR1 GTSNPN, CDR2 SVGIG (reference sequence). V shed 1 base and J shed 3 bases, with 11 bases lying between them. The CDR3 spells CAWSAEQGTDTQYF. DNA of the CDR3: TGTGCCTGGAGTGCCGAACAGGGTACAGATACGCAGTATTTT. The full variable domain, with the rest looked up from reference TRBV30 and TRBJ2-3, is SQTIHQWPATLVQPVGSPLSLECTVEGTSNPNLYWYRQAAGRGLQLLFYSVGIGQISSEVPQNLSASRPQDRQFILSSKKLLLSDSGFYLCAWSAEQGTDTQYFGPGTRLTVL.

The chain combines TRBV10-2 with TRBJ2-1; 7 bases agree with TRBD2. This CDR3 contains 16 residues. The trim removed 6 bases at V and 4 bases at J, leaving 12 bases unmatched. Germline values: CDR1 WSHSY, CDR2 SAAADI. This CDR3 is CASRESAAGPYNEQFF. CDR3 sequence (DNA): TGCGCCAGCAGGGAATCCGCAGCGGGGCCTTACAATGAGCAGTTCTTC.

The gene calls are TRBV13 and TRBJ2-1; 9 bases match TRBD2. The J segment lost 3 bases and the V segment lost 5 bases, leaving 8 bases of the junction unmatched. This CDR3 contains 16 residues. CDR1 and CDR2 from the germline V gene are PRHDT and FYEKMQ (reference sequence). DNA for the CDR3: TGTGCCAGCAGCCCCCTCGCTAGCGGGGACTACAATGAGCAGTTCTTC. Protein: CASSPLASGDYNEQFF.

This sequence joins TRBV4-1 and TRBJ1-1, with D hard to call. The CDR3 spans 14 residues. Germline V lookup: CDR1 MGHRA, CDR2 YSYEKL. Trimming removed 4 bases at V and 1 base at J, with 10 bases between. The CDR3 nucleotides read TGCGCCAGCAGCCCCCGCGAGGGGAACACTGAAGCTTTCTTT. This encodes CASSPREGNTEAFF.

The genes are TRBV5-4 and TRBJ2-1; D remains ambiguous. The CDR3 length is 13 residues. V lost 4 bases to trimming and J lost 0 bases, with 5 bases between them. Germline V gene lookup returns CDR1 SGHNT and CDR2 YYREEE (reference sequence). Written as DNA, the CDR3 is TGTGCCAGCAGCCCTAGCTCCTACAATGAGCAGTTCTTC. This encodes CASSPSSYNEQFF.